The next 23 T cell receptor beta chains were all read from a single sample in a study of T cell responses to AZD1222 COVID-19 vaccine (dated by TCRdb to about 2021). Library preparation was by the immunoSEQ multiplex PCR assay. TCRdb re-hosts the immuneACCESS table, in-frame sequences only. Its copies lack some clones; in the studies checked, an unresolved V gene accounts for under half of them, and the cause for the rest is not known. The sample table contains 55,000 to 70,000 clones; only one count was recorded for nearly 90% of them. The ten largest clones add up to 6.1% of the sample. The time point label for this specimen denotes: about 28 days (+/-7) after the second vaccine dose. Sequences were derived from peripheral blood, sampled 28 days after the second AZD1222 dose. Receptors were obtained from an adult who received the AZD1222 COVID-19 vaccine.

This chain connects TRBV10-3 to TRBJ2-1, with D unclear. The germline V gene encodes CDR1 ENHRY and CDR2 SYGVKD. The CDR3 spans 11 residues. Deletions cut 2 bases from V and 6 bases from J, with 2 bases between. CDR3 in amino acids: CAISEINEQFF. DNA for the CDR3: TGTGCCATCAGTGAGATCAATGAGCAGTTCTTC.

The J gene is TRBJ2-7, the V gene TRBV18; D possibly corresponds to TRBD2 (6 bases). Germline V lookup: CDR1 KGHSH, CDR2 LQKENI. The CDR3 sequence is 14 residues long. With 3 bases removed from V and 1 base from J, the gap between germline ends came to 10 bases. The CDR3 DNA follows: TGTGCCAGCTCACCGGGGGACTGGTCCTACGAGCAGTACTTC. It is translated as CASSPGDWSYEQYF.

The genes are TRBV9 and TRBJ1-1; TRBD1 is a possible D gene (5 bases). The germline gives CDR1 SGDLS, CDR2 YYNGEE. The CDR3 is 16 amino acids. With 0 bases removed from V and 4 bases from J, the gap between germline ends came to 16 bases. The CDR3 here is CASSVVRARVGTEAFF. The CDR3 region has the DNA TGTGCCAGCAGCGTAGTGAGGGCCAGGGTGGGCACTGAAGCTTTCTTT.

The chain recombines TRBV5-1 with TRBJ1-6; no clear D gene. The CDR3 runs 15 residues. Trimming shortened V by 8 bases and J by 2 bases, and 14 bases separated the two germline ends. Germline values: CDR1 SGHRS, CDR2 YFSETQ. The CDR3 DNA follows: TGCGCCAGTTCGGCCCAAACAACCTATAATTCACCCCTCCACTTT. Protein: CASSAQTTYNSPLHF.

This clone was detected a few times. This sequence joins TRBV5-4 and TRBJ1-3; no firm D call. The germline V gene encodes CDR1 SGHNT and CDR2 YYREEE (reference sequence). Trimming left V 1 base short and J 0 bases short, with 2 bases between. This CDR3 spans 13 amino acids. DNA for the CDR3: TGTGCCAGCAGCTTGTACTCTGGAAACACCATATATTTT. It translates to CASSLYSGNTIYF. The variable domain in full, with the rest retrieved from reference TRBV5-4 and TRBJ1-3, is ETGVTQSPTHLIKTRGQQVTLRCSSQSGHNTVSWYQQALGQGPQFIFQYYREEENGRGNFPPRFSGLQFPNYSSELNVNALELDDSALYLCASSLYSGNTIYFGEGSWLTVV.

The chain carries TRBV11-2 and TRBJ2-1, with 8 bases that match TRBD1. V lost 5 bases, J lost 7 bases, and 7 bases stayed unmatched. Germline V gene data show CDR1 as SGHAT and CDR2 as FQNNGV. The CDR3 totals 14 residues. The CDR3 coding sequence is TGTGCCAGCAGCCGAGGACAGGGAACAAATGAGCAGTTCTTC. The encoded protein is CASSRGQGTNEQFF. Full variable domain (missing parts from reference TRBV11-2 and TRBJ2-1): EAGVAQSPRYKIIEKRQSVAFWCNPISGHATLYWYQQILGQGPKLLIQFQNNGVVDDSQLPKDRFSAERLKGVDSTLKIQPAKLEDSAVYLCASSRGQGTNEQFFGPGTRLTVL.

The chain couples TRBV6-5 to TRBJ2-7, with D tentatively TRBD1 (6 bases). Trimming took 6 bases from V and 7 from J, leaving 16 bases between them. Germline CDR1 MNHEY, CDR2 SVGAGI. This CDR3 region has 13 residues. The CDR3 region is CASSPTGLVEQYF. The CDR3 nucleotides are TGTGCCAGCAGCCCGACAGGTTTGGTAGAGCAGTACTTC.

This clone came up once. Here the CDR3 reads CASSLATSGSYEQYF. The CDR3, as DNA: TGTGCCAGCAGCTTAGCAACTAGCGGGAGTTACGAGCAGTACTTC. The V call is TRBV11-2, the J call TRBJ2-7; 11 nucleotides line up with TRBD2. V was pared by 1 base and J by 4 bases, with 3 bases of the junction left unmatched. Germline V CDR1 and CDR2: SGHAT, FQNNGV. The CDR3 contains 15 residues.

This clone was seen a single time. The chain carries TRBV28 and TRBJ1-5; D possibly corresponds to TRBD1 (6 bases). Trimming cost V 5 bases and J 2 bases, with 10 bases left between them. This CDR3 comprises 14 residues. CDR1 and CDR2 from the germline V gene are MDHEN and SYDVKM. In DNA, the CDR3 is TGTGCCAGCAGTCCGAGGACAGGCAATCAGCCCCAGCATTTT. Residues: CASSPRTGNQPQHF.

V and J are TRBV12-3 or TRBV12-4 and TRBJ1-1; D remains ambiguous. The CDR3 consists of 13 residues. V lost 3 bases, J lost 6 bases, and 11 bases lay in between. This CDR3 is CASSLRQASEAFF. In DNA, the CDR3 is TGTGCCAGCAGTTTGCGGCAGGCATCTGAAGCTTTCTTT.

This clone was recorded a few times. J is TRBJ2-5 and V is TRBV10-3, with TRBD2 identical over 10 bases. Germline loops: CDR1 ENHRY, CDR2 SYGVKD. The trim removed 0 bases at V and 0 bases at J, leaving 1 base unmatched. The CDR3 loop spans 16 amino acids. CDR3 in DNA: TGTGCCATCAGTGAGTCAGCGGGAGGGTACCAAGAGACCCAGTACTTC. Its translation is CAISESAGGYQETQYF.

The chain links TRBV5-6 to TRBJ2-7; D unresolved. The CDR3 covers 15 residues. Germline CDR1 is SGHDT and CDR2 is YYEEEE. Trimming pared 2 bases from V and 7 bases from J, leaving 19 bases between. The CDR3 region is CASSLPGPMAREQYF. The CDR3 DNA sequence: TGTGCCAGCAGCTTACCGGGTCCCATGGCGAGAGAGCAGTACTTC.

V is TRBV7-2 and J is TRBJ2-7; TRBD2 aligns across 7 bases. Looked up from germline, CDR1 is SGHTA and CDR2 is FQGNSA. V shed 5 bases and J 0 bases; nucleotides not matched to a gene: 13. This CDR3 is built from 17 residues. CDR3 sequence: CASSPVVTAGTSYEQYF. Here the CDR3 DNA reads TGTGCCAGCAGCCCCGTAGTGACAGCGGGGACCTCCTACGAGCAGTACTTC.

The chain combines TRBV10-1 with TRBJ2-5; D is unresolved. The CDR3 has 14 amino acids. CDR1 is WNHNN, CDR2 SYGVQD, per germline (reference sequence). Trimming took off 4 bases at V and 2 bases at J, with 11 bases between the two ends. As DNA, the CDR3 is TGCGCCAGCAGTGTCGGCGGCCCGCAAGAGACCCAGTACTTC. Protein: CASSVGGPQETQYF.

The chain uses TRBV5-1 and TRBJ2-7; 7 positions match TRBD2. V shed 5 bases and J 3 bases; nucleotides not matched to a gene: 11. Germline V gene data show CDR1 as SGHRS and CDR2 as YFSETQ. The CDR3 length is 15 residues. In DNA, the CDR3 is TGCGCCAGCAGAGTCGGGGGGATGAAGAACTACGAGCAGTACTTC. It translates to CASRVGGMKNYEQYF.

The sample holds a few counts of this clone. This chain links TRBV19 with TRBJ2-2, with D possibly matching TRBD2 (5 bases). The germline V gene encodes CDR1 LNHDA and CDR2 SQIVND (reference sequence). This CDR3 is 15 amino acids long. Trimming cost V 3 bases and J 2 bases, with 10 bases left between them. The CDR3 region is CASSMGLANTGELFF. CDR3 in DNA: TGTGCCAGTAGTATGGGCCTAGCTAACACCGGGGAGCTGTTTTTT.

This clone appeared once. V is TRBV29-1 and J is TRBJ1-5, with D unclear. Trimming removed 7 bases from V and 3 bases from J, with 10 bases in between. This CDR3 spans 12 amino acids. The germline V gene has CDR1 SQVTM and CDR2 ANQGSEA. DNA for the CDR3: TGCAGCGCGGGTGGTGCCAATCAGCCCCAGCATTTT. This sequence encodes CSAGGANQPQHF. Full variable domain (outside the CDR3, taken from reference TRBV29-1 and TRBJ1-5): SAVISQKPSRDICQRGTSLTIQCQVDSQVTMMFWYRQQPGQSLTLIATANQGSEATYESGFVIDKFPISRPNLTFSTLTVSNMSPEDSSIYLCSAGGANQPQHFGDGTRLSIL.

This chain uses TRBV3-1 (or the pseudogene TRBV3-2) with TRBJ2-3, with D uncertain. V was clipped by 0 bases and J by 0 bases, with 13 bases between them. Germline V gene lookup returns CDR1 LGHDT and CDR2 YNNKEL (reference sequence). CDR3 length: 17 amino acids. The CDR3 loop reads CASSQESSTTSTDTQYF. The CDR3 DNA is TGTGCCAGCAGCCAAGAATCGTCTACTACTAGCACAGATACGCAGTATTTT.

The gene calls are TRBV4-1 and TRBJ2-1, with D tentatively TRBD1 (6 bases). The CDR3 is 13 residues long. Germline loops: CDR1 MGHRA, CDR2 YSYEKL. V gave up 0 bases and J gave up 8 bases, with 8 bases separating them. DNA of the CDR3: TGCGCCAGCAGCCAAGATGAGGGGGATGAGCAGTTCTTC. Protein sequence: CASSQDEGDEQFF.

V gene TRBV27 combines with J gene TRBJ1-4; the match to TRBD1 covers 8 bases. Germline values: CDR1 MNHEY, CDR2 SMNVEV (reference sequence). The CDR3 has 16 amino acids. J lost 7 bases, V lost 5 bases, and 12 bases had no gene match. The CDR3 DNA is TGTGCCAGCAGTGCAGGGGGCAGGAGCGCTGGTGAAAAACTGTTTTTT. It codes for CASSAGGRSAGEKLFF.

The chain employs TRBV14 and TRBJ2-7; D unresolved. This CDR3 is built from 15 residues. Looked up from germline, CDR1 is SGHDN and CDR2 is FVKESK. Trimming took off 0 bases at V and 1 base at J, with 10 bases between the two ends. The CDR3 reads CASSQDVGMSYEQYF. CDR3 sequence (DNA): TGTGCCAGCAGCCAAGACGTTGGGATGTCCTACGAGCAGTACTTC. Based on the CDR3 plus reference TRBV14 and TRBJ2-7, the full variable domain is EAGVTQFPSHSVIEKGQTVTLRCDPISGHDNLYWYRRVMGKEIKFLLHFVKESKQDESGMPNNRFLAERTGGTYSTLKVQPAELEDSGVYFCASSQDVGMSYEQYFGPGTRLTVT.

Here the CDR3 reads CASSHVAGGIPYEQYF. CDR3 in DNA: TGTGCCAGCAGCCATGTCGCGGGAGGGATCCCCTACGAGCAGTACTTC. The chain joins TRBV5-6 to TRBJ2-7; TRBD2 matches at 9 bases. CDR1 and CDR2 from the germline V gene are SGHDT and YYEEEE. CDR3 length equals 16 residues. Trimming took 4 bases from V and 2 from J; bases not matched to a gene: 10.

The CDR3 coding sequence is TGTGCCATCAGAGGACAGGGCTTGGGGTACGAGCAGTACTTC. Translated: CAIRGQGLGYEQYF. The V gene is TRBV10-3, the J gene TRBJ2-7, with 8 nucleotides matching TRBD1. Germline loops: CDR1 ENHRY, CDR2 SYGVKD. Germline trimming cut 6 bases from V and 4 bases from J; bases unmatched to any gene: 8. The CDR3 runs 14 residues.